The 22 T cell receptor beta chains given below trace back to one sample, sequenced in a study of T-cell memory formation after mild COVID-19 (dated by TCRdb to about 2021). The library was generated by 5' RACE. The sequencing machine was an Illumina NovaSeq 6000. The raw public data were reprocessed by TCRdb itself: fastp quality trimming at Q25, MiXCR clonotype calling, in-frame beta chains only. Each entry is one CDR3 protein sequence, shown with its most common DNA and genes. The table for this sample lists hundreds of thousands of distinct CDR3 sequences; 20% of them were counted only once. The ten largest clones capture around 20% of the sample. Sequencing used PBMCs or a T cell subset sorted from them (not recorded which). The source of these receptors is a man in his late teens or twenties who had mild COVID-19 (a few samples of this study predate the infection). The sample titles of this study are shuffled in the database, so cell type and time point are left out; the donor was told from shared clones.

The chain combines TRBV6-2 or TRBV6-3 with TRBJ2-3; D gene ambiguous. Trimming removed 5 bases from V and 3 bases from J, with 18 bases in between. Germline V CDR1 and CDR2: MNHEY, SVGEGT. The CDR3 spans 16 residues. In DNA form, the CDR3 reads TGTGCCAGCAGTCCCGACCGCAGCCCCGGGACAGATACGCAGTATTTT. This codes for CASSPDRSPGTDTQYF.

This clonotype was counted at least ten times. The genes are TRBV12-3 or TRBV12-4 and TRBJ1-1; D not certain. The ends were cut back, 2 bases at V and 0 bases at J, with 7 bases in the middle. The CDR3 extends over 14 amino acids. The chain's CDR3 is CASSLSGVNTEAFF. CDR3 sequence (DNA): TGTGCCAGCAGTTTATCAGGAGTGAACACTGAAGCTTTCTTT.

The V call is TRBV7-2, the J call TRBJ2-7; 10 bases match TRBD2. Germline CDR1 and CDR2: SGHTA and FQGNSA. The CDR3 runs to 14 residues. V gave up 4 bases and J gave up 4 bases; unmatched junction bases: 4. The CDR3 spells CASSSQRGGYEQYF. The CDR3 DNA reads TGTGCCAGCAGCTCCCAGCGGGGGGGTTACGAGCAGTACTTC. The full variable domain, rest sourced from reference TRBV7-2 and TRBJ2-7, is GAGVSQSPSNKVTEKGKDVELRCDPISGHTALYWYRQSLGQGLEFLIYFQGNSAPDKSGLPSDRFSAERTGGSVSTLTIQRTQQEDSAVYLCASSSQRGGYEQYFGPGTRLTVT.

The rearrangement joins TRBV2 to TRBJ2-6, with D unclear. Germline V lookup: CDR1 SNHLY, CDR2 FYNNEI. The V end was cut by 4 bases, the J end by 9 bases, with 10 bases between. CDR3 length: 13 residues. CDR3 loop: CASSAGWVNVLTF. CDR3 nucleotide sequence: TGTGCCAGCAGTGCCGGGTGGGTCAACGTCCTGACTTTC.

This clonotype was seen many times. V and J are TRBV10-3 and TRBJ2-5, with 7 bases matching TRBD2. The CDR3 sequence is 14 residues long. V lost 4 bases, J lost 5 bases, and 7 bases stayed unmatched. Germline assignment: CDR1 ENHRY and CDR2 SYGVKD. Written as DNA, the CDR3 is TGTGCCATCAGTGGCTGGGGGGGGGATGAGACCCAGTACTTC. Amino acid sequence: CAISGWGGDETQYF.

This clonotype was observed a few times. This sequence joins TRBV7-2 and TRBJ1-3; D call uncertain. The length of the CDR3 is 14 residues. Germline V gene lookup returns CDR1 SGHTA and CDR2 FQGNSA. V was clipped by 0 bases and J by 3 bases, with 6 bases between them. In nucleotides, the CDR3 is TGTGCCAGCAGCTTAGCTGGATTTGGAAACACCATATATTTT. Amino acids: CASSLAGFGNTIYF.

The V gene is TRBV7-9, the J gene TRBJ2-1; 10 positions agree with TRBD1. This CDR3 is built from 17 residues. V was clipped by 4 bases and J by 8 bases; unmatched bases: 14. Germline V gene sequence: CDR1 SEHNR, CDR2 FQNEAQ (reference sequence). CDR3 sequence: CASSSPWDRGLLHEQFF. The CDR3 DNA reads as TGTGCCAGCAGCTCCCCTTGGGACAGGGGACTTCTCCATGAGCAGTTCTTC.

This clonotype was counted between two and nine times. This chain links TRBV5-1 with TRBJ1-2, with D maybe TRBD1 (6 bases). The germline V gene has CDR1 SGHRS and CDR2 YFSETQ. V dropped 0 bases and J dropped 2 bases, with 8 bases sitting between them. CDR3 length: 14 amino acids. The CDR3 sequence is CASSLEDRNYGYTF. In DNA form, the CDR3 reads TGCGCCAGCAGCTTGGAAGACAGGAACTATGGCTACACCTTC.

This clonotype was observed a handful of times. The chain has TRBV30 and TRBJ2-5, with D perhaps given as TRBD1 or TRBD2 (6 bases each). The CDR3 is 12 amino acids. Trimming removed 4 bases at V and 5 bases at J, with 11 bases between. CDR1 is GTSNPN and CDR2 is SVGIG in the germline V gene (reference sequence). DNA for the CDR3: TGTGCCTGGACAGGAGGGGGGGAGACCCAGTACTTC. Encoded protein: CAWTGGGETQYF.

This clonotype has more than one count but fewer than ten. The germline gene is not matched at one end of the junction; a read error may be the cause. J is TRBJ2-3 and V is TRBV27; D is ambiguous. Germline V gene sequence: CDR1 MNHEY, CDR2 SMNVEV (reference sequence). The CDR3 consists of 10 residues. CDR3 DNA: TGTGCCAGCGGTTTCGTTACGCAGTATTTT. Protein: CASGFVTQYF.

This clonotype was picked up a small number of times. This chain links TRBV7-2 with TRBJ2-5; no firm D call. The ends were cut back, 2 bases at V and 5 bases at J, with 9 bases in the middle. Per germline, CDR1 SGHTA and CDR2 FQGNSA. This CDR3 contains 13 residues. CDR3 DNA: TGTGCCAGCAGCTTAACCCTCGTCGAGACCCAGTACTTC. Amino acids: CASSLTLVETQYF.

V is TRBV27 and J is TRBJ2-2, with unresolved D. Germline lookup yields CDR1 MNHEY and CDR2 SMNVEV (reference sequence). This CDR3 is built from 16 residues. The V end lost 5 bases, the J end lost 6 bases, and 19 bases lay between the germline ends. The CDR3 DNA follows: TGTGCCAGCAGTCCCCGCAGGCCGAACCTCTCCGGGGAGCTGTTTTTT. Amino acids: CASSPRRPNLSGELFF.

This clonotype was counted ten times or more. The CDR3 is CASRLTGAEGETQYF. As DNA, the CDR3 is TGCGCCAGCAGATTGACAGGGGCCGAAGGGGAGACCCAGTACTTC. The chain couples TRBV5-1 to TRBJ2-5, with 8 bases identical to TRBD1. After removal of 5 bases from V and 5 bases from J, the junction contained 11 bases not matched to a gene. CDR1 and CDR2 from the germline V gene are SGHRS and YFSETQ. This CDR3 comprises 15 residues.

This chain links TRBV5-1 with TRBJ2-3; 12 positions match TRBD1. The CDR3 has 15 residues. Per the germline V gene, CDR1 is SGHRS and CDR2 is YFSETQ. With V trimmed by 4 bases and J by 4 bases, 4 bases remained unmatched. Here the CDR3 DNA reads TGCGCCAGCAGCCCGGGACAGGGGGCCGCAGATACGCAGTATTTT. It specifies CASSPGQGAADTQYF.

This clonotype appeared a few times. This chain joins TRBV7-9 and TRBJ2-5; perhaps D is TRBD1 or TRBD2 (6 bases each). Trimming pared 4 bases from V and 1 base from J, leaving 13 bases between. The CDR3 loop spans 15 amino acids. The germline CDR1 and CDR2 sequences are SEHNR and FQNEAQ (reference sequence). This CDR3 is CASSYGGQAQETQYF. The CDR3 coding sequence is TGTGCCAGCAGCTACGGGGGCCAGGCCCAAGAGACCCAGTACTTC. Filled out from reference TRBV7-9 and TRBJ2-5, the complete variable domain reads DTGVSQNPRHKITKRGQNVTFRCDPISEHNRLYWYRQTLGQGPEFLTYFQNEAQLEKSRLLSDRFSAERPKGSFSTLEIQRTEQGDSAMYLCASSYGGQAQETQYFGPGTRLLVL.

The sample holds a few counts of this clonotype. The chain couples TRBV25-1 to TRBJ1-4, with D uncertain. Germline lookup yields CDR1 MGHDK and CDR2 SYGVNS. Trimming took off 7 bases at V and 5 bases at J, with 8 bases between the two ends. CDR3 size: 12 residues. CDR3 residues: CASNTRNEKLFF. CDR3 coding DNA: TGTGCCAGCAACACAAGGAATGAAAAACTGTTTTTT.

The chain employs TRBV28 and TRBJ2-5; tentative D call: TRBD2 (6 bases). Germline CDR1 reads MDHEN; CDR2 reads SYDVKM. The CDR3 loop spans 13 amino acids. With 6 bases removed from V and 3 bases from J, the gap between germline ends came to 11 bases. DNA of the CDR3: TGTGCCAGCAGCATCGGGGGAGAAGAGACCCAGTACTTC. Protein: CASSIGGEETQYF.

This clonotype has ten or more counts. The junction differs from germline at one of its ends, possibly a read error. The rearrangement uses TRBV5-1 and TRBJ1-2; 9 positions agree with TRBD1. In germline, CDR1 is SGHRS, CDR2 YFSETQ. The CDR3 loop spans 14 amino acids. The CDR3 DNA reads as TGTGCCAGCAGCTTGGGACAGGGAAACTATGGCTACACCTTC. Translating it yields CASSLGQGNYGYTF.

This clonotype turned up a few times. The gene calls are TRBV28 and TRBJ1-2; unclear D gene. Germline-derived CDR1 and CDR2 are MDHEN and SYDVKM. This CDR3 is built from 13 residues. The germline V and J ends were trimmed by 5 bases and 4 bases, with 11 bases remaining between them. The chain's CDR3 is CASSTSQRYGYTF. The CDR3, as DNA: TGTGCCAGCAGTACCTCTCAGCGCTATGGCTACACCTTC.

This clonotype was detected a few times. The rearrangement joins TRBV5-4 to TRBJ2-7; 7 bases match TRBD1. The V gene end was trimmed by 5 bases and the J gene end by 7 bases; junction bases not matched to a gene: 9. CDR1 is SGHNT, CDR2 YYREEE, per germline (reference sequence). CDR3 length equals 13 residues. In nucleotides, the CDR3 is TGTGCCAGCAGACGGGACAGCGTGGGGGAGCAGTACTTC. It codes for CASRRDSVGEQYF.

This clonotype was seen more than once but under ten times. This chain links TRBV28 with TRBJ2-7; no definite D call. Germline CDR1 is MDHEN and CDR2 is SYDVKM. There are 12 residues in the CDR3. Trimming removed 6 bases from V and 4 bases from J, with 10 bases in between. Written as DNA, the CDR3 is TGTGCCAGCAGCCGAATCGGATACGAGCAGTACGTC. Its protein is CASSRIGYEQYV.

V and J are TRBV6-2 or TRBV6-3 and TRBJ2-3, with D hard to call. From germline, CDR1 is MNHEY and CDR2 SVGEGT. The CDR3 has 14 amino acids. V lost 2 bases, J lost 5 bases, and 11 bases lay in between. CDR3: CASSYLGRGDTQYF. The CDR3 nucleotides read TGTGCCAGCAGTTACCTCGGCCGAGGAGATACGCAGTATTTT.